The entry that follows covers one T cell receptor beta chain sequence. Its antigen is not known. This entry is derived from a study of cytotoxic CD8 clonotypes in ibrutinib-treated CLL. Repertoires were generated with immunoSEQ multiplex PCR, while TCRdb's copy carries only in-frame clones and drops some. The sample shows around 310,000 clones, around four fifths of them seen only once. The study, taken as a whole, reports: Progressing and sustained-remission patients had different sampling times. Baseline clonality exceeded age-matched healthy donors and tracked circulating CD8+ T-cell counts. Having risen at ibrutinib response, clonality had fallen back toward baseline by progression.

Trimming pared 1 base from V and 1 base from J, leaving 8 bases between. Germline V gene sequence: CDR1 MNHNY, CDR2 SVGAGI (reference sequence). The CDR3 has 15 residues. The chain carries TRBV6-6 and TRBJ1-5; weak D call: TRBD1 (5 bases). The sequence was collected from a human donor with chronic lymphocytic leukemia. The sequenced sample was PBMCs, obtained before ibrutinib treatment. The CDR3 bases are TGTGCCAGCAGTTACTGGGGGACCAGCAATCAGCCCCAGCATTTT. Protein product: CASSYWGTSNQPQHF.